This T cell receptor beta chain was profiled in a study of blood T cell repertoires in COVID-19 (TCRdb year 2020). At the level of the whole study: Samples covering the acute and convalescent phases of COVID-19 were provided by collaborators in the United States, Italy and Spain. The prospective study material was composed of cDNA or gDNA derived from T cells, B-cell-depleted T cells, or PBMCs. Deeply sampled blood TCRbeta repertoires from subjects exposed to, actively infected with, or recovered from COVID-19 were included in the dataset. The repertoires were released in a freely available public database intended as a resource for research on the immune response to SARS-CoV-2. Samples were obtained from the ongoing ImmuneRACE study (first 160 participants) and from 1,254 subjects provided by 6 global collaborators. Sample metadata almost always included a de-identified subject ID, COVID-19 status, age in years and sex. Where available, HLA class I and class II types were obtained from metadata supplied by the sample provider rather than from assay-based typing.

Points the paper makes about the study in general: The amount of clinical and demographic metadata varied by source and participant and was provided uncurated.

V is clipped by 2 bases and J by 4 bases, and the sequence between their germline boundaries is 11 bases long. The CDR1 and CDR2 encoded by the germline V gene are SQVTM and ANQGSEA. The CDR3 goes from the cysteine to the phenylalanine over 13 residues. Here the CDR3 DNA is all that survives: 39 bases in frame from base 1. The immunoSEQ Assay, a bias-controlled multiplex PCR, was used to amplify TCRbeta CDR3 regions from genomic DNA. Per the authors' processing: Within the assay, amplification of reference gene primers was used to estimate how many nucleated cells each sample contained. To quantify the absolute abundance of each unique TCRbeta CDR3 rearrangement, sequence reads were collapsed and filtered. For each sample, productive Simpson clonality was calculated by taking the square root of Simpson's diversity index across productive rearrangements. In TCRdb, the immuneACCESS table is reduced to in-frame sequences with V and J assigned. These tables do not hold every clone; where another copy was compared, an unresolved V gene accounts for under half, and the others remain unexplained. For V, J and clone size, that table is used; D and trimming come from the DNA. The sample has a few hundred thousand clones on record, 75% to 85% of them singletons. The ten biggest clones cover about 1.5% of the sample.

This clone was counted a few times. This clone's antigen is unknown. No much larger clone exists at a distance of one base, and base qualities are not known. Samples from volunteer blood donors who had recovered from COVID-19 were contributed by a second Seattle source. The collaborating institutions used their own protocols to collect whole blood in K2EDTA tubes. For TCRbeta analysis, collaborators shipped samples in one of three forms: frozen whole blood, isolated PBMCs, or DNA extracted from either of those sample types. Specimen: peripheral blood. This clonotype was sampled from a woman aged 40 to 55 who had recovered from COVID-19. The sequence links TRBV29-1 to TRBJ1-1; the D gene is perhaps TRBD1, from 5 matching bases. The DNA reads as follows: TGCAGCGTTGAATTGAGCCAGGGCACTGAAGCTTTCTTT. This is translated as CSVELSQGTEAFF.